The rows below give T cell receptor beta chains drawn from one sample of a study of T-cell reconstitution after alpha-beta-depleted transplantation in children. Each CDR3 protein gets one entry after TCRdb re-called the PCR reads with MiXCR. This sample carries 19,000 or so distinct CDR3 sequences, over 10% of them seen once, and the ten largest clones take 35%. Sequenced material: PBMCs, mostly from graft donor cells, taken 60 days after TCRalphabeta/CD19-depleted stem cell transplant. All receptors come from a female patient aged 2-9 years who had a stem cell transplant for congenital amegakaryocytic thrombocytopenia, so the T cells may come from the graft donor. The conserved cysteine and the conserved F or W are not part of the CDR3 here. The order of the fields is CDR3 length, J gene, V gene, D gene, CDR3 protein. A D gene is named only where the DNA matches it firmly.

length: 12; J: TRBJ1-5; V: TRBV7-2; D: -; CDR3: ASTGRGSNQPQH
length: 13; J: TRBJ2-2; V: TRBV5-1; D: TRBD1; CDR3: ASSFARGSTGELF
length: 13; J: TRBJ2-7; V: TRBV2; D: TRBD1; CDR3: ASRRDRGTSYEQY
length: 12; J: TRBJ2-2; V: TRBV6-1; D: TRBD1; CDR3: ASRGTGNTGELF
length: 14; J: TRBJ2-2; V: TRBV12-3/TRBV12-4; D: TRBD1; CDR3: ASSFSRGQGHGELF
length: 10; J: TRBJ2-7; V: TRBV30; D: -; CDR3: AWSFSSSEQY
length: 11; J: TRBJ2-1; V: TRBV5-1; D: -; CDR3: ASSLSRLSEQF
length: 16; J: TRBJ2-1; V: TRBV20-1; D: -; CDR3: CAIVPGLVQARGNEQF
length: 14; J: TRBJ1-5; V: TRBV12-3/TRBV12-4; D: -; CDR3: ASSLVSAGTYQPQH
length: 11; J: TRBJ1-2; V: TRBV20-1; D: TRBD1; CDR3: SALRTGNYGYT
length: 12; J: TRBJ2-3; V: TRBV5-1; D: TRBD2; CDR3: ASSLNSGKDTQY
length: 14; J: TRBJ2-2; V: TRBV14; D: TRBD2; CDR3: ASSLGLAVNTGELF
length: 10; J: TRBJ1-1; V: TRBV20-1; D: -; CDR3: SAGELAGEAF
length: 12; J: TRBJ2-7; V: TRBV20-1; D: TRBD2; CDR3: SARPSGLDYEQY
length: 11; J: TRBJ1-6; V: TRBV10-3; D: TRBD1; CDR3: AISGQGTGPLH
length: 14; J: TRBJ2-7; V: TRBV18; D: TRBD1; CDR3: ASSPGTGTEGDEQY
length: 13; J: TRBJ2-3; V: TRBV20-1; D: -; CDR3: SVGPQGVVTDTQY
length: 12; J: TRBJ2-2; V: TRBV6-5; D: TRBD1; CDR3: ASHRGLNTGELF
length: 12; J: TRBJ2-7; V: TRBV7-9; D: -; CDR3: ASRFSPEGGEQY
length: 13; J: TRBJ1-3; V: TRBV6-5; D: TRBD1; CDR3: ASSPRQGFGNTIY
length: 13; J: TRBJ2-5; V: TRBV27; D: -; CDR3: ASSLGAGFQETQY
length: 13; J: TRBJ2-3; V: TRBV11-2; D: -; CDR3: ASSPIFRVTDTQY
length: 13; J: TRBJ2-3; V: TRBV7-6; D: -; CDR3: ASSLYGGGTDTQY
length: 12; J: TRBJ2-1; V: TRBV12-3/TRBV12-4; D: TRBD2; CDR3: ASRRTSGRNEQF
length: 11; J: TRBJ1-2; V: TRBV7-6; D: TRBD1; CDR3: ASSLGQGEGYT
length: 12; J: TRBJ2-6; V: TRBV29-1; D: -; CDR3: SVYEGSGANVLT
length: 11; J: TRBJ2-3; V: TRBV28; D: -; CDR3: ASNRTPPDTQY
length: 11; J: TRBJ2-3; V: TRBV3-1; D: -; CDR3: ASSQGLSDTQY
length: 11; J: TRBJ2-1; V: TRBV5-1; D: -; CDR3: ASSSLRDNEQF
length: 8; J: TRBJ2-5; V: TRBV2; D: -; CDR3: ASREETQY
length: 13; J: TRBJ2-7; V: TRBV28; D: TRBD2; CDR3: ASSRGLAGDYEQY
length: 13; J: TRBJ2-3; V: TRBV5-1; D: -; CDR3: ASSLSQGSADTQY
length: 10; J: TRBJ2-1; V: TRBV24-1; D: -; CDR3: ATGGAGGVQF
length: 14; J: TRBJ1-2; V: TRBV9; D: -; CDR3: ASSVRVDDSSYGYT
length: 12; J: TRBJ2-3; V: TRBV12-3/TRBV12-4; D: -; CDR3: ASTGSHSTDTQY
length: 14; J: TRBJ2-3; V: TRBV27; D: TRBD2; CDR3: ASSLRAGLGTDTQY
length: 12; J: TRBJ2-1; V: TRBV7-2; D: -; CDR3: ASSLEIRGNEQF
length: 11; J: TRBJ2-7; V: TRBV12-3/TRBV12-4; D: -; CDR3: ASSLFTRYEQY
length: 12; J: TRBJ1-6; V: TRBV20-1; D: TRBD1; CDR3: SASGQGNNSPLH
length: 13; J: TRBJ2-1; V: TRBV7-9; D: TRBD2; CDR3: ASRQAGAPYNEQF
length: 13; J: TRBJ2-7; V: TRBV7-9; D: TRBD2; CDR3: ASSEKAGVPYEQY
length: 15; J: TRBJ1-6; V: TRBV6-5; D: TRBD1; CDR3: ASSYSHPGQGNSPLH
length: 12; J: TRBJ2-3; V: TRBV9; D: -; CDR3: ASSVVRVEDTQY
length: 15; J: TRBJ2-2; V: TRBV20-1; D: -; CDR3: CASSGYPMGNTGELF
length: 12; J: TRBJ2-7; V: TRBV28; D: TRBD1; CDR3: ASSYRGLQSEQY
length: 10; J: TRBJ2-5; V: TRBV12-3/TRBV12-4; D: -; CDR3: ASSFQKETQY
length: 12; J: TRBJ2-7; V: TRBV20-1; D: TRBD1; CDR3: SAYTPGQGARQY
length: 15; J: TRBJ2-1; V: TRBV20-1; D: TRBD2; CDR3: SAGVLGLAGGGNEQF
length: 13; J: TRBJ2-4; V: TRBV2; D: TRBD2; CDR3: ASSPEPTSRNIQY
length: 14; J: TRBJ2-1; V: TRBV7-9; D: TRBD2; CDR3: ASSLVAGGSYNEQF
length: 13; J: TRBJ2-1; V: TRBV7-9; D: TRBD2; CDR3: ASSLLREIYNEQF
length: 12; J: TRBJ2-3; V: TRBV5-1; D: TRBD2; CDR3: ASRTSGITDTQY
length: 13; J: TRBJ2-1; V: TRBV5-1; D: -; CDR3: ASSLAGVDYNEQF
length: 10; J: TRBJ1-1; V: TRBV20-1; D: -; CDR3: NIKTANTEAF
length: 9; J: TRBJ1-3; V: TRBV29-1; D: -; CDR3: SANTGNTIY
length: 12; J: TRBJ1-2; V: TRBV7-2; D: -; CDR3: ASSLGFTNYGYT
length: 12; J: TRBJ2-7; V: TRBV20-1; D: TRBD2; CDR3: SASQSSGSYEQY
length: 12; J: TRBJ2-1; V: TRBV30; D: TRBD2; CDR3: AWSTTSGYNEQF
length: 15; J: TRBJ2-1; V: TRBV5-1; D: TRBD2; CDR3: ASSLELAGWSYNEQF